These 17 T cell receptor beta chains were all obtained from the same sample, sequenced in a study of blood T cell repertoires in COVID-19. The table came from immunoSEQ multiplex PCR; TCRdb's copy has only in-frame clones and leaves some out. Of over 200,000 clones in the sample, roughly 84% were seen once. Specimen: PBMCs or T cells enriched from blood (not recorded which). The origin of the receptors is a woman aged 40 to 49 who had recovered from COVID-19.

Written as DNA, the CDR3 is TGTGCCAGCCGACAGTTTCCAAGCAATCAGCCCCAGCATTTT. Translating it yields CASRQFPSNQPQHF. The gene calls are TRBV28 and TRBJ1-5; D possibly corresponds to TRBD1 (5 bases). Trimming took 8 bases from V and 1 from J, leaving 12 bases between them. CDR1 and CDR2 (germline): MDHEN, SYDVKM. The CDR3 spans 14 residues.

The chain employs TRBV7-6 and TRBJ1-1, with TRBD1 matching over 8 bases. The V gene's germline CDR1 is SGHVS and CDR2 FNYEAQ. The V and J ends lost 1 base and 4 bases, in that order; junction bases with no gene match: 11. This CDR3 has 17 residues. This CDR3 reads CASSLGTTGGMGTEAFF. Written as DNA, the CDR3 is TGTGCCAGCAGCTTAGGAACCACAGGGGGTATGGGCACTGAAGCTTTCTTT.

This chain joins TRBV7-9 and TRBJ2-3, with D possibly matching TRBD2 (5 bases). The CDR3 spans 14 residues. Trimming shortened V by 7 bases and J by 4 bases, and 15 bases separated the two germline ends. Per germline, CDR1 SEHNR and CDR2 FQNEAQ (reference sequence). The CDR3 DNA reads TGTGCCAGCACGCCCACGGGAAATGCAGATACGCAGTATTTT. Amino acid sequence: CASTPTGNADTQYF.

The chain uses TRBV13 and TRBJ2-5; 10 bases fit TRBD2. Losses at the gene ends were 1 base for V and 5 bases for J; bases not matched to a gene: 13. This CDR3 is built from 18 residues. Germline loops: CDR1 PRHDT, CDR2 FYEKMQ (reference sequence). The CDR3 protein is CASSLERTSGGLGETQYF. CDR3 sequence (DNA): TGTGCCAGCAGCTTAGAACGGACTAGCGGCGGGTTGGGCGAGACCCAGTACTTC. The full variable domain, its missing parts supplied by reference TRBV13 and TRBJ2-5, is AAGVIQSPRHLIKEKRETATLKCYPIPRHDTVYWYQQGPGQDPQFLISFYEKMQSDKGSIPDRFSAQQFSDYHSELNMSSLELGDSALYFCASSLERTSGGLGETQYFGPGTRLLVL.

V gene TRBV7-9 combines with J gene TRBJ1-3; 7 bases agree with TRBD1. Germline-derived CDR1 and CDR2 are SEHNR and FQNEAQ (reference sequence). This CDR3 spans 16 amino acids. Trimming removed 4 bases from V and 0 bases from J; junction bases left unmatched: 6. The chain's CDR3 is CASSSWTGLSGNTIYF. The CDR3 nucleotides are TGTGCCAGCAGCTCCTGGACAGGCCTCTCTGGAAACACCATATATTTT. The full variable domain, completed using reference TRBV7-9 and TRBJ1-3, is DTGVSQNPRHKITKRGQNVTFRCDPISEHNRLYWYRQTLGQGPEFLTYFQNEAQLEKSRLLSDRFSAERPKGSFSTLEIQRTEQGDSAMYLCASSSWTGLSGNTIYFGEGSWLTVV.

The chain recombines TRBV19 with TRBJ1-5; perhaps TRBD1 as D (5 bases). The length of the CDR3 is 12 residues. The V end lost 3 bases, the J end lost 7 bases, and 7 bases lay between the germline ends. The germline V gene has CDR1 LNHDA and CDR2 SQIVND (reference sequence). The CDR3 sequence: CASSMRQQPQHF. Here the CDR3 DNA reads TGTGCCAGTAGTATGAGACAGCAGCCCCAGCATTTT.

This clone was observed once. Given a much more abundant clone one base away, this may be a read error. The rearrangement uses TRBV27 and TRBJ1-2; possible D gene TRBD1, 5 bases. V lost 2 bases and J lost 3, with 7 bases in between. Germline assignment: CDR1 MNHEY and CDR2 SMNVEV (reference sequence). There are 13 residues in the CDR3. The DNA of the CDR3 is TGTGCCAGCAGTTTACAGGGTGACTATGGCTACACCTTC. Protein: CASSLQGDYGYTF.

CDR3 in amino acids: CASSQGVAGGPSTDTQYF. The CDR3 bases are TGCGCCAGCAGTCAGGGGGTAGCGGGAGGCCCTAGCACAGATACGCAGTATTTT. The chain carries TRBV10-1 and TRBJ2-3, with 10 positions matching TRBD2. Germline lookup yields CDR1 WNHNN and CDR2 SYGVQD (reference sequence). V lost 5 bases, J lost 0 bases, and 11 bases stayed unmatched. There are 18 residues in the CDR3.

CDR3 residues: CASSLEGTDNSPLHF. In DNA, the CDR3 is TGTGCCAGCAGCTTAGAGGGGACAGATAATTCACCCCTCCACTTT. The gene calls are TRBV11-3 and TRBJ1-6, with 7 bases matching TRBD1. The CDR3 has 15 amino acids. CDR1 SGHNT and CDR2 YENEEA come from the germline V gene. The V gene end was trimmed by 0 bases and the J gene end by 5 bases; junction bases not matched to a gene: 1.

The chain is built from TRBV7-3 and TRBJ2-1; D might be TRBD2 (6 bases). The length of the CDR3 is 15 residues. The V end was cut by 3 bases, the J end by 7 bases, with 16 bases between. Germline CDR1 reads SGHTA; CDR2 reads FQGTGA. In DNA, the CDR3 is TGTGCCAGCAGCTTGGGCGGGGCCTTTAAGAATGAGCAGTTCTTC. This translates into CASSLGGAFKNEQFF.

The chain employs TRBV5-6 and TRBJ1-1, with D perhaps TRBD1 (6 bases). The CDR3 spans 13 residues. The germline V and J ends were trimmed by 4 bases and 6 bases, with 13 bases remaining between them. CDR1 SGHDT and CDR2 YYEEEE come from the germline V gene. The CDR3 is CASSIQGVAEAFF. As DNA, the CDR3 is TGTGCCAGCAGCATACAGGGCGTCGCTGAAGCTTTCTTT.

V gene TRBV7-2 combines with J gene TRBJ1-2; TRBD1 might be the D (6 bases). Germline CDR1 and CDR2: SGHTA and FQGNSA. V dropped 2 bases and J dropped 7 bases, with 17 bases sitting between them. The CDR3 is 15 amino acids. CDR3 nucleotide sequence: TGTGCCAGCAGCTTAAGTACAGGGTGGGATTCTGGCTACACCTTC. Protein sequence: CASSLSTGWDSGYTF.

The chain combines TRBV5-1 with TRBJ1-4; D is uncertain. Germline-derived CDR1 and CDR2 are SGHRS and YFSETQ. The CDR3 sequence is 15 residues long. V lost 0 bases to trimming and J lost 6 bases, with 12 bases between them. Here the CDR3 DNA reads TGCGCCAGCAGCTTGGCCGTGGCAGAGGATGAAAAACTGTTTTTT. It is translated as CASSLAVAEDEKLFF.

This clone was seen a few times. The CDR3: CASSLAYAGGGQDTQYF. The CDR3 bases are TGCGCCAGCAGCTTGGCCTACGCGGGAGGTGGGCAAGATACGCAGTATTTT. The chain joins TRBV5-1 to TRBJ2-3; 8 bases fit TRBD2. The CDR3 covers 17 residues. Germline-derived CDR1 and CDR2 are SGHRS and YFSETQ. Trimming cost V 0 bases and J 5 bases; bases outside gene matches: 11.

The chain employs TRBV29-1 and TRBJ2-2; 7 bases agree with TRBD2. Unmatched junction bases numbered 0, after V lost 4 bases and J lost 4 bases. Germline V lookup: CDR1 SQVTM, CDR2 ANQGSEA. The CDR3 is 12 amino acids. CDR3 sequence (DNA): TGCAGCGTTGGCGGGAGCACCGGGGAGCTGTTTTTT. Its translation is CSVGGSTGELFF.

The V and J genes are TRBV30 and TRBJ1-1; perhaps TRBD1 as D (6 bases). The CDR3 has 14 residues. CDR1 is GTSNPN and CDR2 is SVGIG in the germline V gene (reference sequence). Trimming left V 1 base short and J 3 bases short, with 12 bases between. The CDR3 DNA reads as TGTGCCTGGAGTGACGGGACAACAGACACTGAAGCTTTCTTT. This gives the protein CAWSDGTTDTEAFF.

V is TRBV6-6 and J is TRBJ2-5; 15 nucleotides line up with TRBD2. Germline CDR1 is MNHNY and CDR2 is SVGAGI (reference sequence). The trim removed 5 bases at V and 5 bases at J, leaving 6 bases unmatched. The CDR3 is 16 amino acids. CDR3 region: CASSRTSGRVWETQYF. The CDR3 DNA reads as TGTGCCAGCAGTCGGACTAGCGGGAGGGTTTGGGAGACCCAGTACTTC.